This TCR beta chain was identified in a study of T-cell reconstitution after alpha-beta-depleted transplantation in children. Study-wide findings and caveats: About two months after transplant, alpha-beta T cells reportedly came from several hundred expanded graft clones. In some patients, recipient T cells and intrathymic progenitors surviving conditioning explained high day-60 diversity.

This clonotype turned up a few times. What it binds is unknown. Germline CDR1 and CDR2: DFQATT and SNEGSKA (reference sequence). The CDR3 is made up of 15 amino acids. The J segment lost 4 bases and the V segment lost 2 bases, leaving 7 bases of the junction unmatched. Preparation of the TCRbeta library used unique molecular identifiers. TCRdb itself ran the PCR reads through MiXCR, one entry per CDR3 protein. The sample shows approximately 980,000 distinct CDR3 sequences, around 30% of them seen only once. The chain links TRBV20-1 to TRBJ2-1, with 8 nucleotides matching TRBD2. Sequenced here: PBMCs, mostly from graft donor cells, sampled 360 days after TCRalphabeta/CD19-depleted stem cell transplant. This TCR came from a boy younger than two who had a stem cell transplant for SCID, so the T cells may come from the graft donor. This chain's CDR3 is CSARRVGGGYNEQFF. The CDR3 nucleotides read TGCAGTGCTAGAAGGGTCGGGGGGGGTTACAATGAGCAGTTCTTC.